This T cell receptor beta chain emerged from a study of siplizumab effects on memory and regulatory T cells (dated by TCRdb to between 2017 and 2020). In terms of the full investigation: The study examined how the anti-CD2 antibody siplizumab affects alloreactive T-cell subsets in allogeneic mixed lymphocyte reactions built from human PBMCs.

Sorted unstimulated T cells, along with proliferating T cells recovered from mixed lymphocyte reactions, underwent TCRbeta CDR3 sequencing. Fresh whole blood from ten HLA-typed healthy donors was used as the source from which PBMCs were isolated. As regards this clone: Its specific antigen is unknown. Base-call qualities are not available, and no considerably larger clone is one nucleotide away.

The library was produced with the immunoSEQ multiplex PCR assay. Roughly 100,000 TCR templates per sample were assayed on the deep sequencing platform. Genomic DNA extracted from sorted T cells was used for TCRbeta CDR3 sequencing. As for the authors' bioinformatics: The R programming language was used for clonal analysis of the TCRbeta CDR3 data. Unstimulated samples were compared with post-reaction CFSE-low samples to define alloreactive CD4+ and CD8+ clones. Alloreactive CD4+ clones were assigned to regulatory or non-regulatory origin by matching sequences to sorted unstimulated Treg and non-Treg repertoires. In its TCRdb copy, this immuneACCESS table keeps in-frame sequences only and misses some clones. Where compared with another copy, unresolved V genes explain less than half of these, and the others have no known cause. V, J and clone size reflect that table, while D and trimming were determined from the DNA. A total of 100,000 to 120,000 clones appear in this sample, 92% of them only once. The ten largest clones add up to under 1.5% of the sample.

Broad study findings and their caveats: Sequences below about 10^-5 frequency were poorly captured, so only a minor fraction of alloreactive clones could be mapped to unstimulated subsets. Compared with memory T cells, unstimulated naive T cells appeared more diverse, and naive cells seemed to make a substantial contribution to the alloresponse. Among mappable alloreactive CD4+ clones, the Treg-derived fraction averaged approximately 63% with siplizumab versus around 27% in control reactions. No functional confirmation was obtained for the suppressive function of proliferating Tregs from siplizumab cultures. For roughly 75-95% of proliferating CD4+ or CD8+ clones, no naive or memory phenotype could be assigned. Siplizumab significantly reduced the cumulative frequency of alloreactive sequences traceable to unstimulated CD4+ memory T cells.

The origin of this receptor is a human donor in good health. The source material was CD4+ T cells sorted from blood.

The CDR3 amino acid sequence is: CASSPGQDYGYTF. The bases are TGTGCCAGCAGCCCGGGACAGGACTATGGCTACACCTTC. The rearranged chain carries TRBV6-1 and TRBJ1-2, and 8 junction bases match TRBD1. Counted from cysteine to phenylalanine, this CDR3 has 13 amino acids. Only the CDR3 portion is preserved as DNA: 39 bases, with reading frame beginning at the first base. The germline V gene provides CDR1 MNHNS and CDR2 SASEGT. Trimming leaves V shorter by 6 bases and J shorter by 3 bases, with the junction holding 3 bases beyond the gene matches.